This T cell receptor beta chain was sequenced during a study of T cell clones after liver transplantation. The CDR3 runs to 12 residues. The germline V gene encodes CDR1 SNHLY and CDR2 FYNNEI. The assay was immunoSEQ multiplex PCR, and TCRdb's table has in-frame clones only and misses some. The sample shows 50,000 or so clones, roughly nine tenths of them seen only once. Study-level points and caveats: Post-transplant time points were not standardized, so conclusions are preliminary.

In the case of this clone: Its antigen is not known. A junction end diverges from the germline sequence, so it may reflect a read error.

The chain joins TRBV2 to TRBJ2-4, with 7 bases that match TRBD1. The clonotype comes from a human patient who received a liver transplant. Some T cells may have originated in the graft donor. The input for sequencing was CD8+ T cells from blood, taken 12 months after liver transplant. The CDR3: CASRGVGTDYLF. DNA for the CDR3: TGTGCCAGCAGGGGGGTGGGGACAGATTATTTATTC.